Listed below are T cell receptor beta chains from one sample, sequenced in a study of shared clonotypes between healthy human individuals. Data came from immunoSEQ multiplex PCR; TCRdb stores just in-frame clones and leaves some out. The sample has some 1.4 million clones, around 97% seen once. Material for sequencing was naive CD4+ T cells sorted from blood. Receptor source: a man aged 30-40 years in good health. CDR3s include the opening cysteine and the closing phenylalanine or tryptophan. Fields, in order: clone size, V gene, J gene, D gene, CDR3 DNA, CDR3 protein. A D gene is named only where the DNA matches it firmly. Rows may omit the clone size; those that give it use once, few, many or a size class.

NA	TRBV10-3	TRBJ2-7	TRBD2	TGTGCCATCAGTGTTAGGACTAGCGGGAGCTACGAGCAGTACTTC	CAISVRTSGSYEQYF
once	TRBV27	TRBJ1-1	NA	TGTGCCAGCAATCTTCTGGGGGGGAACACTGAAGCTTTCTTT	CASNLLGGNTEAFF
NA	TRBV4-1	TRBJ1-4	NA	TGCGCCAGCAGCCAAGTTAGGCAGCCTAATGAAAAACTGTTTTTT	CASSQVRQPNEKLFF
NA	TRBV5-1	TRBJ1-4	TRBD1	TGCGCCAGCAGCTTACCCGACAGGGGGCGAGAAAAACTGTTTTTT	CASSLPDRGREKLFF
NA	TRBV18	TRBJ2-1	TRBD2	TGTGCCAGCTACCCCCTAGCGGGAGGCTCATACAATGAGCAGTTCTTC	CASYPLAGGSYNEQFF
once	TRBV5-1	TRBJ1-4	TRBD1	TGCGCCAGCAGCTTGGCCAGGGGGGCAGGGGCTAATGAAAAACTGTTTTTT	CASSLARGAGANEKLFF
NA	TRBV4-1	TRBJ2-7	TRBD1	TGCGCCAGCAGCCAAGTGACCGGGACAGCGGAAGGGTTCGAGCAGTACTTC	CASSQVTGTAEGFEQYF
once	TRBV7-9	TRBJ2-2	NA	TGTGCCAGCAGCTTCCTAATAAACACCGGGGAGCTGTTTTTT	CASSFLINTGELFF
NA	TRBV5-1	TRBJ1-5	TRBD1	TGCGCCAGCAGCTCAGGACAGGGGAATCAGCCCCAGCATTTT	CASSSGQGNQPQHF
NA	TRBV28	TRBJ1-1	NA	TGTGCCAGCAGCCCTATAATAGGGGAGAACACTGAAGCTTTCTTT	CASSPIIGENTEAFF
once	TRBV5-4	TRBJ1-1	TRBD1	TGTGCCAGCAGCTTCGGACAGGGGGCGGATATAAACACTGAAGCTTTCTTT	CASSFGQGADINTEAFF
NA	TRBV23-1	TRBJ2-1	NA	TGCGCCAGCAGACACAGGGGAGGGAGCTCCTACAATGAGCAGTTCTTC	CASRHRGGSSYNEQFF
NA	TRBV15	TRBJ1-1	NA	TGTGCCACCAGCTTAAGTCAGGGTTATGTGGCTTTCTTT	CATSLSQGYVAFF
NA	TRBV5-4	TRBJ2-1	NA	TGTGCCAGCAGCTTGTCACATGAGCAGTTCTTC	CASSLSHEQFF
NA	TRBV7-9	TRBJ2-3	TRBD2	TGTGCCAGCACCCTAGCGGGAGGGCCAGATACGCAGTATTTT	CASTLAGGPDTQYF
NA	TRBV10-2	TRBJ2-7	TRBD1	TGCGCCAGCAGAGAGGGATCCGGACAGGGGGTACCGACTATCTACGAGCAGTACTTC	CASREGSGQGVPTIYEQYF
NA	TRBV30	TRBJ1-4	NA	TGTGCCTGGACCAAAAGAGGGGACGGCCTTTCGTCTGCAACTAATGAAAAACTGTTTTTT	CAWTKRGDGLSSATNEKLFF
NA	TRBV21-1	TRBJ1-2	NA	TGTGCCAGCAGTAACTTTCCCCGGGACAGGGGATGTGGCTACACCTTC	CASSNFPRDRGCGYTF
NA	TRBV11-2	TRBJ1-1	TRBD1	TGTGCCAGCAGCTCAGGGGGGAACACTGAAGCTTTCTTT	CASSSGGNTEAFF
NA	TRBV5-4	TRBJ2-5	NA	TGTGCCAGCAGCTTGACTGCAGCCCCCGAAGAGACCCAGTACTTC	CASSLTAAPEETQYF
NA	TRBV20-1	TRBJ1-2	NA	TGCAGTGCTAGAAGGGGTGAAGGCTACACCTTC	CSARRGEGYTF
once	TRBV10-1	TRBJ2-5	NA	TGCGCCAGCAGATTCACTCAGGGTTCCCATCAAGAGACCCAGTACTTC	CASRFTQGSHQETQYF
NA	TRBV10-3	TRBJ2-7	NA	TGTGCCATCAGTGACTCGCGAGCATTACGTAGGAGCTCCTACGAGCAGTACTTC	CAISDSRALRRSSYEQYF
NA	TRBV5-1	TRBJ1-1	NA	TGCGCCAGCAGCTTGGGACAGCTTTTCACTGAAGCTTTCTTT	CASSLGQLFTEAFF
once	TRBV10-3	TRBJ2-7	NA	TGTGCCATCAGTGGCCTCATCTCGGTCTACGAGCAGTACTTC	CAISGLISVYEQYF
NA	TRBV30	TRBJ1-5	NA	TGTGCCTGGAGTGTAAAGGCCTTAAAGCAGCCCCAGCATTTT	CAWSVKALKQPQHF
NA	TRBV7-2	TRBJ1-5	TRBD1	TGTGCCAGCAGCCCTACTCCGGGACAGGGAGGTCAGCCCCAGCATTTT	CASSPTPGQGGQPQHF
few	TRBV10-2	TRBJ1-1	NA	TGCGCCAGCAGTGTTAAGGTGAACACTGAAGCTTTCTTT	CASSVKVNTEAFF
NA	TRBV28	TRBJ2-2	TRBD2	TGTGCCAGCAGACTACGCCCGGGTCGGGGACTAGCCAAACAGACGAACACCGGGGAGCTGTTTTTT	CASRLRPGRGLAKQTNTGELFF
NA	TRBV5-1	TRBJ1-3	NA	TGCGCCAGCAGCTTGGCCGTAGGGGTTGGAAACACCATATATTTT	CASSLAVGVGNTIYF
NA	TRBV25-1	TRBJ1-2	NA	TGTGCCAGCAGTGACGTAGCTAGGTCAGGCGATAACTATGGCTACACCTTC	CASSDVARSGDNYGYTF
NA	TRBV2	TRBJ2-5	NA	TGTGCCAGCAGTAGTTGGGGGCAAGAGACCCAGTACTTC	CASSSWGQETQYF
NA	TRBV5-6	TRBJ2-2	NA	TGTGCCAGCAGCTTGCAAACGGGGCTGAGCACCGGGGAGCTGTTTTTT	CASSLQTGLSTGELFF
NA	TRBV2	TRBJ1-2	TRBD1	TGTGCCAGGCACCGGGACAGGGGGTCAACTAACTATGGCTACACCTTC	CARHRDRGSTNYGYTF
NA	TRBV2	TRBJ1-2	NA	TGTGCCAGCGGAAAACCTGACAGCAGCTATGGCTACACCTTC	CASGKPDSSYGYTF
NA	TRBV7-9	TRBJ1-1	NA	TGTGCCAGCAGCCCATTGGGCGGACGGAGGGGCACTGAAGCTTTCTTT	CASSPLGGRRGTEAFF
NA	TRBV11-2	TRBJ2-1	TRBD2	TGTGCCAGCAGCCCCCTTAGCGGGAGGGGAAATGAGCAGTTCTTC	CASSPLSGRGNEQFF
NA	TRBV5-5	TRBJ2-7	TRBD2	TGTGCCAGCAGCTTGGTCCTAGCGGGAGTTCGGTACTTC	CASSLVLAGVRYF
NA	TRBV7-9	TRBJ2-1	NA	TGTGCCAGCAGCTTAGTGCTAGGCAATGAGCAGTTCTTC	CASSLVLGNEQFF
NA	TRBV7-8	TRBJ2-7	NA	TGTGCCAGCAGCACCGGGGCGGGGACAGAGTACGAGCAGTACTTC	CASSTGAGTEYEQYF